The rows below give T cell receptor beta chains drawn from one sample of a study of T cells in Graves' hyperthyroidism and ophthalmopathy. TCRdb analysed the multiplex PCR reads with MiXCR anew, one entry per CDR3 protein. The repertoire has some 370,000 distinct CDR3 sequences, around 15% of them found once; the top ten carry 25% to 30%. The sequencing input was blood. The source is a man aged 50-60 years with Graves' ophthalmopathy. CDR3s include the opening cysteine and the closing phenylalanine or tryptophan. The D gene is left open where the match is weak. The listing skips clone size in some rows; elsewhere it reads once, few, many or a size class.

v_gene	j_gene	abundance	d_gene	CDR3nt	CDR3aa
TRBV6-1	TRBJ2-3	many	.	TGTGCCAGCAGCAAAGGGACTGAACCAGATACGCAGTATTTT	CASSKGTEPDTQYF
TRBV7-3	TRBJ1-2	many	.	TGTGACGAACTCCCCTACGATAATCCTCACTATGGCTACACCTTC	CDELPYDNPHYGYTF
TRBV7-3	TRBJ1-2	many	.	TGTGCCAGCAGCTCCTCCCTACTCACTAACTATGGCTACACCTTC	CASSSSLLTNYGYTF
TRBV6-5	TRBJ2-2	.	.	TGTGCCAGCAGTTACTCGCTGGGCGGGGAGCTGTTTTTT	CASSYSLGGELFF
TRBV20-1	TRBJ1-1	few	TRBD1	TGCAGTGCTAGCCAATACAGGGGGCCGAACACTGAAGCTTTCTTT	CSASQYRGPNTEAFF
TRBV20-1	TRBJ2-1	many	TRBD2	TGCAGTGCCGACAGGACTAGCGGGAGGGGGAATGAGCAGTTCTTC	CSADRTSGRGNEQFF
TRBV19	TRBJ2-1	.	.	TGTGCCAGTAGTATAGTAGCGGAGGTATACAATGAGCAGTTCTTC	CASSIVAEVYNEQFF
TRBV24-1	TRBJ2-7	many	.	TGTGCCACCAGTGATGGTAGCAACTACGAGCAGTACTTC	CATSDGSNYEQYF
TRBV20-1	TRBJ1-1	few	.	TGCAGTGCTGCCCGGGACTTCGGGAACACTGAAGCTTTCTTT	CSAARDFGNTEAFF
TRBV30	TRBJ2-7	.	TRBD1	TGTGCCTGGGGCCGACCGACAGGGAACGAGCAGTACTTC	CAWGRPTGNEQYF
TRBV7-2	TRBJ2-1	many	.	TGTGCCAGCAGCTCCTCGGGAGTCTCAAATGAGCAGTTCTTC	CASSSSGVSNEQFF
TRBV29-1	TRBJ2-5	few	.	TGCAGCGTTGACCGATCCGGGAAGACCCAGTACTTC	CSVDRSGKTQYF
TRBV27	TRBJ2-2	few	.	TGTGCCAGCAGCAAGACAGGCAACACCGGGGAGCTGTTTTTT	CASSKTGNTGELFF
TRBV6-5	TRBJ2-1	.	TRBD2	TGTGCCAGCAGTTCCACCACCTCCGGACTAGCGGGAGGGTCCTACAATGAGCAGTTCTTC	CASSSTTSGLAGGSYNEQFF
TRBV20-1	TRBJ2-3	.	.	TGCAGTGCTAGTAGTCCGGGCGGCAAAAGCACAGATACGCAGTATTTT	CSASSPGGKSTDTQYF
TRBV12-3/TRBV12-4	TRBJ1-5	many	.	TGTGCCAGCAGCCCCGGGACACTTAGCAATCAGCCCCAGCATTTT	CASSPGTLSNQPQHF
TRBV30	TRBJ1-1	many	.	TGTGCCTGGAACCACCGGACAGTGAACACTGAAGCTTTCTTT	CAWNHRTVNTEAFF
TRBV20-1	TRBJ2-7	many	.	TGCAGTGCTATAAAGGGGAGCTCCTACGAGCAGTACTTC	CSAIKGSSYEQYF
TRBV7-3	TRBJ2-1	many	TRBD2	TGTGCCAGCAGCTTAAGCGTCGGTAGCGGGACCTACAATGAGCAGTTCTTC	CASSLSVGSGTYNEQFF
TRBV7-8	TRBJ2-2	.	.	TGTGCCAGCAGCTTAAGGGCCGGAAGCGAAGGCACCGGGGAGCTGTTTTTT	CASSLRAGSEGTGELFF
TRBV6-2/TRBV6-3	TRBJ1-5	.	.	TGTGCCAGCGGGGTGACTCCAAGCTATGGGCCCCAGCATTTT	CASGVTPSYGPQHF
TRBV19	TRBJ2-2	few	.	TGTGCCAGTAACAATAGACAGTTTGGGGAGCTGTTTTTT	CASNNRQFGELFF
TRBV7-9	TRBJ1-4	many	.	TGTGCCAGCAGTCATCCCGGGACGAATGAAAAACTGTTTTTT	CASSHPGTNEKLFF
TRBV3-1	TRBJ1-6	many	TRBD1	TGTGCCAGCAGCCCAGGGGGCCTGCAATATTCACCCCTCCACTTT	CASSPGGLQYSPLHF
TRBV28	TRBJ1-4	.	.	TGTGCCAGCAGGGAAACAGGGAGAGAAAAACTGTTTTTT	CASRETGREKLFF
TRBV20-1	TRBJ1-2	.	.	TGCAGTGCTAGTTTGGCGCAAGGGGCGAATTCGTATGGCTACACCTTC	CSASLAQGANSYGYTF
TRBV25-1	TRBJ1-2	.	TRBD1	TGTGCCAGCAGCCCCCGGGACAGGGCCCATGGCTACACCTTC	CASSPRDRAHGYTF
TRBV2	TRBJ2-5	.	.	TGTGCCAGCAGCCGAACGACCGGGGCAGGGAGGTTCGAGACCCAGTACTTC	CASSRTTGAGRFETQYF
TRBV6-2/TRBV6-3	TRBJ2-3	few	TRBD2	TGTGCCAGCAGTTACACAAGCGGACTAGCGGGAGAAACCACAGATACGCAGTATTTT	CASSYTSGLAGETTDTQYF
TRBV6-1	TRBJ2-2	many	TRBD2	TGTGCCAGCAACGGCGGGAGGGCCGCGGACACCGGGGAGCTGTTTTTT	CASNGGRAADTGELFF
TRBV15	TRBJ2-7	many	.	TGTGCCACCAGGAGCGGGACAGTCTACGAGCAGTACTTC	CATRSGTVYEQYF
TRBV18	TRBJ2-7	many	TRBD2	TGTGCCAGCTCACCACCCGAGACAGCGGGAGAGCAGTACTTC	CASSPPETAGEQYF
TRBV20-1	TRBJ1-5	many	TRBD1	TGCAGTGCTACCCCGGGACAGGGGTTTCAGCCCCAGCATTTT	CSATPGQGFQPQHF
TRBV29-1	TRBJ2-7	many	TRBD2	TGCAGCGTTGAAGATCCAGGGACTAACTCCTACGAGCAGTACTTC	CSVEDPGTNSYEQYF
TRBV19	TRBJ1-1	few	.	TGTGCCAGTAGTAACCCACCGATGAACACTGAAGCTTTCTTT	CASSNPPMNTEAFF
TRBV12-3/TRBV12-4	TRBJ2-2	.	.	TGTGCCAGCAGTTTCAATAGCTACACCGGGGAGCTGTTTTTT	CASSFNSYTGELFF
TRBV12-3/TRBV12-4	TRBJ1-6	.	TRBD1	TGTGCCAGCAGGGGACAGGCCGTTATCTCACCCCTCCACTTT	CASRGQAVISPLHF
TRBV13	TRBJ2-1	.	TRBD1	TGTGCCAGCAGCCTCCGGACAGGAGCCTCTTCCTACAATGAGCAGTTCTTC	CASSLRTGASSYNEQFF
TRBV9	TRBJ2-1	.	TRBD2	TGTGCCAGCAGCGTAGGTAGCGGGAGGGCCAATGAGCAGTTCTTC	CASSVGSGRANEQFF
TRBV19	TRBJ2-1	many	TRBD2	TGTGCCAGTAGTATCCGCCATAGCGGGAGGTCCTACAATGAGCAGTTCTTC	CASSIRHSGRSYNEQFF
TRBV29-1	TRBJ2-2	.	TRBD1	TGCAGCGTAGCTGCTGGACAGGAGGTACACACCGGGGAGCTGTTTTTT	CSVAAGQEVHTGELFF
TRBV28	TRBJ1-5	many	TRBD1	TGTGCCAGCGGGGGGACAGTCCCTAATCAGCCCCAGCATTTT	CASGGTVPNQPQHF
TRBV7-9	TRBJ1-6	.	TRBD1	TGTGCCAGCAGCTTAGTCGGCAGGGGGGGGTCACCCCTCCACTTT	CASSLVGRGGSPLHF
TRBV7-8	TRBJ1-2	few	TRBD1	TGTGCCAGCAGCTTAGCGTCCACAGGGGGCTATGGCTACACCTTC	CASSLASTGGYGYTF
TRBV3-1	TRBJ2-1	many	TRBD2	TGTGCCAGCAGCTTCCGGGACTACACCAATGAGCAGTTCTTC	CASSFRDYTNEQFF
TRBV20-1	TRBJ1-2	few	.	TGCAGTGCTAGGACAGCTAACTATGGCTACACCTTC	CSARTANYGYTF
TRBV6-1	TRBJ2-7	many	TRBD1	TGTGCCAGCAGTGAAGCTCAGGGGGCCTACGAGCAGTACTTC	CASSEAQGAYEQYF
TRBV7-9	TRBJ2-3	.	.	TGTGCCAGCAGCTACTCCCTGGGGGAGGGCACAGATACGCAGTATTTT	CASSYSLGEGTDTQYF
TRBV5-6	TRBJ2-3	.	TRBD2	TGTGCCAGCAGCTCGGCGGGGGGGAGCACAGATACGCAGTATTTT	CASSSAGGSTDTQYF
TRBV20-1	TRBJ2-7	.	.	TGCAGTGCTAGTAAGGCAGACGAGCAGTACTTC	CSASKADEQYF
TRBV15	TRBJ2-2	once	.	TGTGCCACCAGCAGAACAGCTGGGCGCACCGGGGAGCTGTTTTTT	CATSRTAGRTGELFF
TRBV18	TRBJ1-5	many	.	TGTGCCAGCTCACCTCAACAGGGAGGCGGGAGTCAGCCCCAGCATTTT	CASSPQQGGGSQPQHF
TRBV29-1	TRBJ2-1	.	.	TGCAGCGTTGAATTATGGGGGGCCGTCCGGGGCCCAAAATGGACAAATGAGCAGTTCTTC	CSVELWGAVRGPKWTNEQFF
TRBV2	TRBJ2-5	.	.	TGTGCCAGCAGACTGGGAGAGACCCAGTACTTC	CASRLGETQYF
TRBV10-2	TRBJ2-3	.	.	TGCGCCAGCAGTCCCGGGATCAACACAGATACGCAGTATTTT	CASSPGINTDTQYF
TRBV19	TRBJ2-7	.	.	TGTGCCAGTAGTCGACGGGGCGGGGCCGAATACGAGCAGTACTTC	CASSRRGGAEYEQYF
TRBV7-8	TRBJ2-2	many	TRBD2	TGTGCCAGCAGCCCACCCGGACTAGCGGGAGCCGGGGAGCTGTTTTTT	CASSPPGLAGAGELFF